Below, one TCR beta chain is given with its context. This record comes from a study of blood T cell repertoires in COVID-19. Study-wide context: The study drew acute and convalescent COVID-19 samples from the United States, Italy and Spain. In each case, the material was cDNA or gDNA derived from T cells, B-cell-depleted T cells, or PBMCs.

Per the authors' pipeline: Cell counts per sample came from amplifying reference gene primers. Profiling relied on immunoSEQ multiplex PCR, and the TCRdb table lists in-frame clones only, not all of them. V, J and clone size are taken as reported in that table, and D and trimming were inferred from the DNA itself. This sample has hundreds of thousands of clones, with roughly 76% found just once. This CDR3 has 16 residues. The junction had 12 bases not matched to a gene; V was cut back by 4 bases and J by 5 bases. CDR1 LGHNT and CDR2 FRNRAP come from the germline V gene. One Seattle source followed patients from active infection through their disease course.

Sequences were obtained from peripheral blood. This receptor was obtained from a woman at least 80 years old with COVID-19, enrolled during active disease. The V gene is TRBV12-5, the J gene TRBJ1-2, with TRBD1 matching 8 bases. Here the CDR3 reads CASGWRGDRGFYGYTF. In DNA, the CDR3 is TGTGCTAGTGGTTGGCGGGGCGACAGGGGTTTTTATGGCTACACCTTC.